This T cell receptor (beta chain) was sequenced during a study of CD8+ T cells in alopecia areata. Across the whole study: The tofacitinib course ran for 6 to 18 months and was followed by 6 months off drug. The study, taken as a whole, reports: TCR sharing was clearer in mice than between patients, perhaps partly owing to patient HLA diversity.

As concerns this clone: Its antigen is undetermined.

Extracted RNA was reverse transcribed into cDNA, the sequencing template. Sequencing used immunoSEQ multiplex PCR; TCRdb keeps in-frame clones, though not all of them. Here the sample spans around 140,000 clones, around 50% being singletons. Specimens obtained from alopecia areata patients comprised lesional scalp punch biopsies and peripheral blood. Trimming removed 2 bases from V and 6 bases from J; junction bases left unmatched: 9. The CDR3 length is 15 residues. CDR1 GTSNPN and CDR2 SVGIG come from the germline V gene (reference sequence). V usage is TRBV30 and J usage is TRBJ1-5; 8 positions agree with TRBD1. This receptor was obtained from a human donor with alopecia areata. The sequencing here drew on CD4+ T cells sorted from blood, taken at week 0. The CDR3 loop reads CAWSFGQGGFQPQHF. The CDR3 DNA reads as TGTGCCTGGAGTTTCGGACAGGGAGGTTTTCAGCCCCAGCATTTT.